This T cell receptor beta chain was retrieved from a study of CD8 T cells in ankylosing spondylitis. This clonotype occurred many times. Its antigen is unidentified. Molecular-barcoded quantitative 5'-RACE produced these TCR beta libraries. TCRdb redid the calling of the 5' RACE reads with MiXCR, one entry per CDR3 protein. Here the sample spans 450,000 to 550,000 distinct CDR3 sequences, 5.3% being singletons. The germline CDR1 and CDR2 sequences are SEHNR and FQNEAQ (reference sequence). Germline trimming cut 7 bases from V and 1 base from J; bases unmatched to any gene: 15. The CDR3 is 17 amino acids. Whole-study results and caveats: Reportedly, matched ankylosing spondylitis synovial fluid was significantly enriched for disease-linked clones. Characteristic of ankylosing spondylitis blood, it appeared, was a TCR beta motif comprising about 8 highly homologous variants.

The TCR comes from a male donor with ankylosing spondylitis. Sequencing was performed on blood, either unsorted or a sorted T cell fraction (not recorded which). The genes are TRBV7-9 and TRBJ2-5, with 7 nucleotides matching TRBD2. The CDR3 nucleotides read TGTGCCAGCAACTATTACGCCGGGACTACCAGCCAAGAGACCCAGTACTTC. As protein: CASNYYAGTTSQETQYF.